The sequence of this T cell receptor beta chain was determined in a study of blood T cell repertoires in COVID-19. Overall study context: The cDNA or gDNA used as material had been derived from T cells, B-cell-depleted T cells, or PBMCs.

CDR1 and CDR2 from the germline V gene are WSHSY and SAAADI. There are 13 residues in the CDR3. The V segment lost 8 bases and the J segment 4 bases; nucleotides outside the gene matches: 4. The assay was immunoSEQ multiplex PCR, and TCRdb's table has in-frame clones only and misses some. The sample includes 65,000 to 85,000 clones, around nine tenths of them seen just once. The source is a human donor in a cohort sampled during active COVID-19. Sequenced material: peripheral blood. This sequence joins TRBV10-2 and TRBJ2-5, with 10 nucleotides matching TRBD1. The CDR3 DNA sequence: TGCGCCAGCGGCAGGACAGGGGGAGAGACCCAGTACTTC. Its translation is CASGRTGGETQYF.